This TCR beta chain was recorded in a study of T-cell reconstitution after alpha-beta-depleted transplantation in children. Trimming removed 5 bases at V and 5 bases at J, with 10 bases between. The CDR3 is 13 residues long. Germline-derived CDR1 and CDR2 are WSHSY and SAAADI. At least ten counts were recorded for this clonotype. Construction of the TCRbeta library involved unique molecular identifiers. MiXCR, applied by TCRdb to the PCR reads, yields one record per CDR3 protein. Of 210,000 or so distinct CDR3 sequences listed, roughly a tenth are singletons. This clonotype was sampled from a human donor who donated a stem cell graft to a child with acute lymphoblastic leukemia. The gene calls are TRBV10-2 and TRBJ2-1; D uncertain. The sample here was PBMCs from the stem cell graft donor, taken from the stem cell graft. CDR3 nucleotide sequence: TGCGCCAGCAGTTTGTTAGTAAACAATGAGCAGTTCTTC. Protein sequence: CASSLLVNNEQFF.